This TCR beta chain was recovered during a study of blood T cell repertoires in COVID-19. The V end lost 1 base, the J end lost 3 bases, and 12 bases lay between the germline ends. CDR3 length: 15 residues. From germline, CDR1 is LGHDT and CDR2 YNNKEL (reference sequence). The count of this clone is one. Here immunoSEQ multiplex PCR was the method, and the copy in TCRdb shows in-frame clones only, minus some. Here the sample spans about 230,000 clones, about 86% being singletons. The sequenced sample was peripheral blood. The chain combines TRBV3-1 (or the pseudogene TRBV3-2) with TRBJ1-1; the D gene is possibly TRBD1 (5 bases). The clonotype comes from a man between 45 and 60 years old with active or convalescent COVID-19. The CDR3 loop is CASSQAPGVYTEAFF. DNA of the CDR3: TGTGCCAGCAGCCAAGCACCGGGGGTTTACACTGAAGCTTTCTTT.